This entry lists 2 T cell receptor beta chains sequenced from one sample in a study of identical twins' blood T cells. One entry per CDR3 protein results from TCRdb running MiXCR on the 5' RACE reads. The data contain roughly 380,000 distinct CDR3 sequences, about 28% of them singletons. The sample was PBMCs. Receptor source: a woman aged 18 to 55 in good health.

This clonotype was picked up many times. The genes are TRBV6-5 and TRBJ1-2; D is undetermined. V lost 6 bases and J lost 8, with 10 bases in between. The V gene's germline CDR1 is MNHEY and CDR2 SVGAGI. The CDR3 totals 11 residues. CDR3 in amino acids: CASSPNGGYTF. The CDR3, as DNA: TGTGCCAGCAGCCCCAACGGGGGCTACACCTTC.

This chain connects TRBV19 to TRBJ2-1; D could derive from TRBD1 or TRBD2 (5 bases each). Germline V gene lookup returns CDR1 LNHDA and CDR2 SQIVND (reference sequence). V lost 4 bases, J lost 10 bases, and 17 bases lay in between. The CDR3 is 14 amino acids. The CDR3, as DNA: TGTGCCAGTAGTAGACAGTCGGTCGGGGTCGAGCAGTTCTTC. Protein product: CASSRQSVGVEQFF.